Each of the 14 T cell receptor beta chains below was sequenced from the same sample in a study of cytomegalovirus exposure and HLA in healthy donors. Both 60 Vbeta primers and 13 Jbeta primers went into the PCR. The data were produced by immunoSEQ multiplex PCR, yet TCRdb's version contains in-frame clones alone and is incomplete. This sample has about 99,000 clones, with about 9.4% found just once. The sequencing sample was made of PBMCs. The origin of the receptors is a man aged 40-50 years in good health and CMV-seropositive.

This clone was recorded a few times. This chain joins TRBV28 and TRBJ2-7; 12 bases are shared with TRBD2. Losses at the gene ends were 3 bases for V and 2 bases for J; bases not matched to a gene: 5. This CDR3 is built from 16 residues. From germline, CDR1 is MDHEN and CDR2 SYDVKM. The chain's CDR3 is CASSLPSGRGAYEQYF. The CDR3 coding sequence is TGTGCCAGCAGTTTGCCTAGCGGGAGGGGGGCCTACGAGCAGTACTTC.

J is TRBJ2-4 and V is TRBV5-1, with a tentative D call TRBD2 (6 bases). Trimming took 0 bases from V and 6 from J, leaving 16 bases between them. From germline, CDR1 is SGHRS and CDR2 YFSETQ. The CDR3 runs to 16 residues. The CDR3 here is CASSLGPGGEGNIQYF. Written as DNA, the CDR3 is TGCGCCAGCAGCTTGGGACCCGGGGGTGAAGGAAACATTCAGTACTTC.

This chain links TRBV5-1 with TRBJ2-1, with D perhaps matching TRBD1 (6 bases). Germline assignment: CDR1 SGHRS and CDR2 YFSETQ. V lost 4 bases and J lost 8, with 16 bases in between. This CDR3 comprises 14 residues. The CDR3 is CASSRRATGDEQFF. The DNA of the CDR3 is TGCGCCAGCAGCCGAAGAGCGACAGGCGATGAGCAGTTCTTC.

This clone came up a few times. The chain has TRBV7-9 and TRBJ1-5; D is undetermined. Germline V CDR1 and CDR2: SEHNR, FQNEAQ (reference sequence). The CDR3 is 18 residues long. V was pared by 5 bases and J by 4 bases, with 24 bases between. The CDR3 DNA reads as TGTGCCAGCAGCCACTTCTTCGCGGGGATCTTCGATAATCAGCCCCAGCATTTT. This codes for CASSHFFAGIFDNQPQHF.

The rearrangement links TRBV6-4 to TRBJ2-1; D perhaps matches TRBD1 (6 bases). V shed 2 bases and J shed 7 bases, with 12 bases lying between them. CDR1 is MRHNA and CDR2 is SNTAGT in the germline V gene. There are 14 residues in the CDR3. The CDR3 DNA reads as TGTGCCAGCAGTGACCGCCCTAGGGGGAATGAGCAGTTCTTC. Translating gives CASSDRPRGNEQFF.

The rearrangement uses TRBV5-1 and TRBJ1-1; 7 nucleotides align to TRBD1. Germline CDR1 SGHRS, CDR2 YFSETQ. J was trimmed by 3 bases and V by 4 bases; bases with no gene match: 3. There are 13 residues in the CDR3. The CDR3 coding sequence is TGCGCCAGCAGCAGAACAGGGGACACTGAAGCTTTCTTT. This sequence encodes CASSRTGDTEAFF.

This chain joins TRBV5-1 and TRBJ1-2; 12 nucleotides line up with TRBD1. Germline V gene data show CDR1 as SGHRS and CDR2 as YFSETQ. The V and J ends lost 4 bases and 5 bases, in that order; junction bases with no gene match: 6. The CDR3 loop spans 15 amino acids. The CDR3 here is CASSPGTGGPYGYTF. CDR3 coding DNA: TGCGCCAGCAGCCCGGGGACAGGGGGCCCGTATGGCTACACCTTC.

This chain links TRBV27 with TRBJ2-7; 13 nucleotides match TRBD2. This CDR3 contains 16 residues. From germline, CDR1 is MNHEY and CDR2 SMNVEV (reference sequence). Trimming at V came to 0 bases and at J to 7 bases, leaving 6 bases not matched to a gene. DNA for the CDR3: TGTGCCAGCAGTTTATCACCGGGACTAGCGGGAAAAGAGCAGTACTTC. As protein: CASSLSPGLAGKEQYF.

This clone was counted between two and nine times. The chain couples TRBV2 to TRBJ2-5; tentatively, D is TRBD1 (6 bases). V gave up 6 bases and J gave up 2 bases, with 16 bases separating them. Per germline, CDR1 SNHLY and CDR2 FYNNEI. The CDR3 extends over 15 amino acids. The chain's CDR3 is CASSNLGGEQETQYF. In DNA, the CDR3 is TGTGCCAGCAGCAACCTAGGGGGAGAACAAGAGACCCAGTACTTC.

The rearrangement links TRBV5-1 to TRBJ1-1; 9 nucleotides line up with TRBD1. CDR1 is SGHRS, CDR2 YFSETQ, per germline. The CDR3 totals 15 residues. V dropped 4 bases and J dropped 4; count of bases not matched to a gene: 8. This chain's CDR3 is CASSPGQGGFTEAFF. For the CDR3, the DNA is TGCGCCAGCAGCCCGGGACAGGGTGGGTTCACTGAAGCTTTCTTT.

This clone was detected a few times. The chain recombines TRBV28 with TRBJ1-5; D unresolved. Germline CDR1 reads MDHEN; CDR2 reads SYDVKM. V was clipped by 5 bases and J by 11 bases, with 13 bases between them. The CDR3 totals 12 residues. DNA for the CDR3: TGTGCCAGCAGTGCTGAATCTACGACCCAGCATTTT. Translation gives CASSAESTTQHF.

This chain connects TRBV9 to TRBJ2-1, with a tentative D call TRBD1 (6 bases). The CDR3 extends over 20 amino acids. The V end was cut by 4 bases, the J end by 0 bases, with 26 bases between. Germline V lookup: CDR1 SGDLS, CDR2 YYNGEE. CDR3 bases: TGTGCCAGCAGCACCCCCGGGACACTCCCGGCGGCAAGCTCCTACAATGAGCAGTTCTTC. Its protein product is CASSTPGTLPAASSYNEQFF. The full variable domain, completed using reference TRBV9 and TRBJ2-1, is DSGVTQTPKHLITATGQRVTLRCSPRSGDLSVYWYQQSLDQGLQFLIQYYNGEERAKGNILERFSAQQFPDLHSELNLSSLELGDSALYFCASSTPGTLPAASSYNEQFFGPGTRLTVL.

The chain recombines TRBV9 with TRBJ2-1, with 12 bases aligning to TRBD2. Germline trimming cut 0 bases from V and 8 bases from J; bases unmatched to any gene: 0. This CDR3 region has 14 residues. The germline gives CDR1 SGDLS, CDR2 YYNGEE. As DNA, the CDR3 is TGTGCCAGCAGCGTAGGACTAGCGGGAGATGAGCAGTTCTTC. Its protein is CASSVGLAGDEQFF.

CDR3 region: CATSRDPNSYEQYF. CDR3 nucleotides: TGTGCCACCAGCAGAGACCCTAATTCCTACGAGCAGTACTTC. This rearrangement joins TRBV15 to TRBJ2-7; no clear D gene. Deletions cut 0 bases from V and 1 base from J, with 7 bases between. Germline V gene lookup returns CDR1 LNHNV and CDR2 YYDKDF (reference sequence). The CDR3 covers 14 residues.